The TCR beta chain under discussion was sequenced for a study of blood T cells in healthy people across ages. This CDR3 spans 14 amino acids. Germline V gives CDR1 SGHRS, CDR2 YFSETQ. Trimming took 4 bases from V and 1 from J; bases not matched to a gene: 3. This clonotype was recorded at least ten times. Its antigen is currently unknown. Study outcomes and limitations: The lack of PBMC sorting stopped any conclusive naive versus antigen-experienced comparison. More naive CD4+ cells and higher diversity were found in long-lived than in aged donors. Investigators viewed diversity estimates from one million T cells as underestimates, the study reported.

A sample-barcoded 5' primer and a J-beta primer mix were used in a second PCR of roughly 6 to 11 cycles. TCRdb re-called the 5' RACE reads with MiXCR, one entry per CDR3 protein. The sample yields hundreds of thousands of distinct CDR3 sequences, 22% seen once. The chain couples TRBV5-1 to TRBJ2-7; 9 bases align to TRBD1. The sample was blood. This TCR derives from a man aged 65-85 years in good health. The CDR3 nucleotides read TGCGCCAGCAGCCCCGGGACAGGGTCCTACGAGCAGTACTTC. Its protein is CASSPGTGSYEQYF.